The clone carrying this T cell receptor (beta chain) was recorded only once. This record belongs to a study of blood T cell repertoires in COVID-19. Study context: Samples taken during acute and convalescent COVID-19 were collected in the United States, Italy and Spain. T cells, B-cell-depleted T cells, or PBMCs provided the cDNA or gDNA that served as material.

Trimming stripped 7 bases from V and 1 base from J, with 14 bases between. The CDR3 runs 15 residues. The germline CDR1 and CDR2 sequences are LNHDA and SQIVND (reference sequence). The protocol was immunoSEQ multiplex PCR, while the TCRdb copy is restricted to in-frame clones and leaves out a portion. The sample has 120,000 to 150,000 clones; around 81% are singletons. The origin of this receptor is a human donor with acute or convalescent COVID-19. The donor label of this sample is uncertain. The rearrangement joins TRBV19 to TRBJ2-1; D possibly corresponds to TRBD1 (6 bases). Specimen: peripheral blood. The CDR3 nucleotides are TGTGCCAGTACCCCACAGGGTTATTCCTACAATGAGCAGTTCTTC. The encoded protein is CASTPQGYSYNEQFF.